These 27 T cell receptor beta chains share one sample of origin, sequenced in a study of T cell responses to AZD1222 COVID-19 vaccine. The table came from immunoSEQ multiplex PCR; TCRdb's copy has only in-frame clones and leaves some out. The repertoire includes about 140,000 clones, approximately 90% of them detected once, and approximately 2.8% sits in the top ten. Material: peripheral blood, obtained on day 0 of AZD1222 vaccination. These receptors were obtained from an adult in good health.

This CDR3 reads CASSLIAGGQNEQFF. The CDR3 DNA follows: TGTGCCAGCAGCTTAATAGCGGGGGGGCAAAATGAGCAGTTCTTC. J is TRBJ2-1 and V is TRBV11-3, with TRBD2 matching 11 bases. CDR1 is SGHNT and CDR2 is YENEEA in the germline V gene. The CDR3 contains 15 residues. The J segment lost 7 bases and the V segment lost 2 bases, leaving 4 bases of the junction unmatched.

The rearrangement joins TRBV27 to TRBJ1-2; 9 nucleotides match TRBD1. V shed 4 bases and J 4 bases; nucleotides not matched to a gene: 7. This CDR3 has 15 amino acids. From germline, CDR1 is MNHEY and CDR2 SMNVEV (reference sequence). CDR3 in amino acids: CASSSGTGSTYGYTF. The CDR3 DNA is TGTGCCAGCAGTTCCGGGACAGGGAGTACCTATGGCTACACCTTC.

The chain links TRBV28 to TRBJ1-5; the D is unclear. Germline V gene lookup returns CDR1 MDHEN and CDR2 SYDVKM. The CDR3 is 13 residues long. V lost 4 bases and J lost 7, with 11 bases in between. CDR3 coding DNA: TGTGCCAGCAGTTCCCAAGATACCCAGCCCCAGCATTTT. Amino acids: CASSSQDTQPQHF. Full variable domain (missing parts from reference TRBV28 and TRBJ1-5): DVKVTQSSRYLVKRTGEKVFLECVQDMDHENMFWYRQDPGLGLRLIYFSYDVKMKEKGDIPEGYSVSREKKERFSLILESASTNQTSMYLCASSSQDTQPQHFGDGTRLSIL.

The rearrangement joins TRBV19 to TRBJ1-5, with D maybe TRBD1 (5 bases). Trimming removed 8 bases from V and 6 bases from J, with 14 bases in between. The CDR3 sequence is 13 residues long. The germline gives CDR1 LNHDA, CDR2 SQIVND (reference sequence). The CDR3 DNA sequence: TGTGCCAGTGCTCCGGGGCCGCGTCAGCCCCAGCATTTT. Translating gives CASAPGPRQPQHF.

The rearrangement links TRBV19 to TRBJ1-2; D might be TRBD1 (5 bases). From germline, CDR1 is LNHDA and CDR2 SQIVND (reference sequence). V was pared by 2 bases and J by 4 bases, with 17 bases between. The CDR3 runs 16 residues. The CDR3 reads CASSISPMGTGYGYTF. CDR3 bases: TGTGCCAGTAGTATAAGTCCGATGGGGACGGGCTATGGCTACACCTTC.

V and J are TRBV5-4 and TRBJ2-6, with 7 bases fitting TRBD1. The germline V gene encodes CDR1 SGHNT and CDR2 YYREEE (reference sequence). CDR3 length equals 15 residues. With V trimmed by 2 bases and J by 3 bases, 2 bases remained unmatched. The CDR3: CASSLDRVGANVLTF. CDR3 in DNA: TGTGCCAGCAGCTTAGACAGGGTTGGGGCCAACGTCCTGACTTTC. Combining the CDR3 with reference TRBV5-4 and TRBJ2-6 gives the whole variable domain ETGVTQSPTHLIKTRGQQVTLRCSSQSGHNTVSWYQQALGQGPQFIFQYYREEENGRGNFPPRFSGLQFPNYSSELNVNALELDDSALYLCASSLDRVGANVLTFGAGSRLTVL.

The chain has TRBV3-1 (or the pseudogene TRBV3-2) and TRBJ2-1, with 10 bases matching TRBD2. After removal of 11 bases from V and 11 bases from J, the junction contained 6 bases not matched to a gene. CDR3 length equals 11 residues. Looked up from germline, CDR1 is LGHDT and CDR2 is YNNKEL (reference sequence). The CDR3 DNA is TGTGCCGGGTCTAGCGGGAGCCAGCAGTTCTTC. Amino acids: CAGSSGSQQFF.

This clone was counted only a few times. The chain joins TRBV4-1 to TRBJ2-3, with 9 bases aligning to TRBD2. This CDR3 is 16 amino acids long. CDR1 and CDR2 from the germline V gene are MGHRA and YSYEKL. Trimming cost V 4 bases and J 0 bases; bases outside gene matches: 5. As DNA, the CDR3 is TGCGCCAGCAGCCTGACTAGCGGAAGGAGCACAGATACGCAGTATTTT. It specifies CASSLTSGRSTDTQYF.

This chain uses TRBV4-3 with TRBJ2-1; the D gene could be TRBD1 or TRBD2 (6 bases each). The CDR3 is 14 amino acids. Trimming cost V 1 base and J 8 bases, with 12 bases left between them. Looked up from germline, CDR1 is LGHNA and CDR2 is YSLEER. Written as DNA, the CDR3 is TGCGCCAGCAGCCAAGTGGGGGGCAGGGATGAGCAGTTCTTC. Its protein product is CASSQVGGRDEQFF.

The rearrangement links TRBV7-2 to TRBJ2-2, with 10 bases identical to TRBD1. Trimming took 5 bases from V and 2 from J; bases not matched to a gene: 11. This CDR3 has 18 residues. Germline values: CDR1 SGHTA, CDR2 FQGNSA. CDR3 region: CASSHLPGQGFNTGELFF. CDR3 sequence (DNA): TGTGCCAGCAGCCACCTCCCGGGACAGGGGTTTAACACCGGGGAGCTGTTTTTT.

This chain uses TRBV24-1 with TRBJ1-5, with 9 bases that match TRBD1. This CDR3 has 17 residues. Trimming removed 3 bases from V and 5 bases from J; junction bases left unmatched: 10. Germline V gene data show CDR1 as KGHDR and CDR2 as SFDVKD. This CDR3 reads CATSDDPGQGKDQPQHF. The DNA of the CDR3 is TGTGCCACCAGTGATGATCCGGGACAGGGAAAGGATCAGCCCCAGCATTTT.

This clone was detected only once. This chain links TRBV28 with TRBJ2-5, with 9 bases fitting TRBD2. The CDR3 extends over 18 amino acids. V trimming: 0 bases; J trimming: 4 bases; junction bases outside the gene matches: 12. CDR1 is MDHEN and CDR2 is SYDVKM in the germline V gene. CDR3 in amino acids: CASSLWGSGGAVGETQYF. The CDR3 nucleotides read TGTGCCAGCAGTTTATGGGGTAGCGGGGGTGCCGTGGGAGAGACCCAGTACTTC.

The chain uses TRBV2 and TRBJ1-1, with 8 bases aligning to TRBD1. This CDR3 has 15 amino acids. CDR1 is SNHLY, CDR2 FYNNEI, per germline. Trimming at V came to 9 bases and at J to 1 base, leaving 10 bases not matched to a gene. Here the CDR3 DNA reads TGTGCCAGTTCCCCTCAGGGGGCCGGGAACACTGAAGCTTTCTTT. Translation gives CASSPQGAGNTEAFF. Based on the CDR3 plus reference TRBV2 and TRBJ1-1, the full variable domain is EPEVTQTPSHQVTQMGQEVILRCVPISNHLYFYWYRQILGQKVEFLVSFYNNEISEKSEIFDDQFSVERPDGSNFTLKIRSTKLEDSAMYFCASSPQGAGNTEAFFGQGTRLTVV.

The rearrangement uses TRBV28 and TRBJ1-1, with 7 bases identical to TRBD1. This CDR3 comprises 16 residues. CDR1 is MDHEN, CDR2 SYDVKM, per germline. V lost 10 bases, J lost 3 bases, and 17 bases stayed unmatched. The CDR3 is CAIRSQGGWSYTEAFF. The CDR3 DNA reads TGTGCCATCCGGTCCCAGGGGGGGTGGTCTTACACTGAAGCTTTCTTT. Together with reference TRBV28 and TRBJ1-1, the CDR3 gives the full variable domain: DVKVTQSSRYLVKRTGEKVFLECVQDMDHENMFWYRQDPGLGLRLIYFSYDVKMKEKGDIPEGYSVSREKKERFSLILESASTNQTSMYLCAIRSQGGWSYTEAFFGQGTRLTVV.

This chain joins TRBV7-7 and TRBJ2-1; D call uncertain. The CDR3 consists of 13 residues. Trimming cost V 3 bases and J 7 bases, with 10 bases left between them. CDR1 is SSHAT, CDR2 FNYEAQ, per germline (reference sequence). The CDR3 spells CASSFRKENEQFF. In nucleotides, the CDR3 is TGTGCCAGCAGCTTTAGGAAAGAGAATGAGCAGTTCTTC.

The chain has TRBV9 and TRBJ2-5; either TRBD1 or TRBD2 may fit D (6 bases each). The ends were cut back, 4 bases at V and 5 bases at J, with 27 bases in the middle. The germline V gene has CDR1 SGDLS and CDR2 YYNGEE. The CDR3 contains 18 residues. DNA of the CDR3: TGTGCCAGCAGCTCCCGCTTGAGGATGGGGGGCCAGCTCGAGACCCAGTACTTC. Translated, it gives CASSSRLRMGGQLETQYF.

This clone showed up just once. V gene TRBV5-5 combines with J gene TRBJ1-4; D gene ambiguous. The germline V gene encodes CDR1 SGHKS and CDR2 YYEKEE (reference sequence). V was cut by 1 base and J by 5 bases, with 9 bases left in between. The CDR3 has 14 residues. The CDR3 spells CASSLSAVNEKLFF. In DNA form, the CDR3 reads TGTGCCAGCAGCTTGTCGGCAGTAAATGAAAAACTGTTTTTT.

The gene calls are TRBV6-4 and TRBJ2-2; D is unresolved. The CDR3 is 13 amino acids. Germline V CDR1 and CDR2: MRHNA, SNTAGT. V was clipped by 5 bases and J by 5 bases, with 9 bases between them. The CDR3 DNA sequence: TGTGCCAGCAGTTCGGATCCAACCGGGGAGCTGTTTTTT. Translation gives CASSSDPTGELFF.

This clone was observed a single time. This rearrangement joins TRBV18 to TRBJ1-4; 7 positions match TRBD1. CDR3 length: 14 amino acids. The V gene end was trimmed by 3 bases and the J gene end by 8 bases; junction bases not matched to a gene: 6. Germline assignment: CDR1 KGHSH and CDR2 LQKENI. This CDR3 reads CASSPDRVSEKLFF. Here the CDR3 DNA reads TGTGCCAGCTCACCCGACAGGGTTAGCGAAAAACTGTTTTTT.

This clone has a single count. The V and J genes are TRBV5-4 and TRBJ1-1; D gene unclear. The germline V gene encodes CDR1 SGHNT and CDR2 YYREEE (reference sequence). Trimming stripped 0 bases from V and 1 base from J, with 4 bases between. The CDR3 extends over 13 amino acids. The CDR3 loop reads CASSLDWNTEAFF. Written as DNA, the CDR3 is TGTGCCAGCAGCTTGGATTGGAACACTGAAGCTTTCTTT. The variable domain in full, completed from reference TRBV5-4 and TRBJ1-1, reads ETGVTQSPTHLIKTRGQQVTLRCSSQSGHNTVSWYQQALGQGPQFIFQYYREEENGRGNFPPRFSGLQFPNYSSELNVNALELDDSALYLCASSLDWNTEAFFGQGTRLTVV.

The rearrangement uses TRBV9 and TRBJ1-3; tentatively, D is TRBD1 (6 bases). The CDR3 is 20 amino acids. Trimming removed 6 bases from V and 1 base from J, with 29 bases in between. Germline CDR1 and CDR2: SGDLS and YYNGEE. The CDR3 region is CASIITPGGGRPTSGNTIYF. CDR3 coding DNA: TGTGCCAGCATTATTACCCCGGGCGGGGGGCGGCCGACTTCTGGAAACACCATATATTTT. The variable domain in full, completed from reference TRBV9 and TRBJ1-3, reads DSGVTQTPKHLITATGQRVTLRCSPRSGDLSVYWYQQSLDQGLQFLIQYYNGEERAKGNILERFSAQQFPDLHSELNLSSLELGDSALYFCASIITPGGGRPTSGNTIYFGEGSWLTVV.

CDR3 residues: CASSFPGVQNTGELFF. The DNA for the CDR3 is TGTGCCAGCAGCTTCCCCGGGGTTCAGAACACCGGGGAGCTGTTTTTT. V and J are TRBV11-2 and TRBJ2-2; weak D call: TRBD2 (5 bases). Germline V gives CDR1 SGHAT, CDR2 FQNNGV. The V end lost 3 bases, the J end lost 1 base, and 12 bases lay between the germline ends. The CDR3 length is 16 residues. The variable domain in full, with the rest retrieved from reference TRBV11-2 and TRBJ2-2, is EAGVAQSPRYKIIEKRQSVAFWCNPISGHATLYWYQQILGQGPKLLIQFQNNGVVDDSQLPKDRFSAERLKGVDSTLKIQPAKLEDSAVYLCASSFPGVQNTGELFFGEGSRLTVL.

A few counts support this clone. The rearrangement links TRBV12-3 or TRBV12-4 to TRBJ2-7; D unresolved. CDR3 length equals 12 residues. Deletions cut 8 bases from V and 2 bases from J, with 10 bases between. The CDR3 DNA is TGTGCCAGCTCCCGGGCTACCTACGAGCAGTACTTC. Protein sequence: CASSRATYEQYF.

V is TRBV6-5 and J is TRBJ2-5; 7 bases agree with TRBD1. This CDR3 has 16 residues. The germline V gene has CDR1 MNHEY and CDR2 SVGAGI. Trimming at V came to 4 bases and at J to 2 bases, leaving 10 bases not matched to a gene. The CDR3 spells CASSLKVGTVQETQYF. The CDR3 DNA follows: TGTGCCAGCAGTTTAAAAGTAGGGACAGTACAAGAGACCCAGTACTTC.

The rearrangement uses TRBV2 and TRBJ1-3; perhaps TRBD1 as D (5 bases). V was clipped by 2 bases and J by 3 bases, with 8 bases between them. The CDR3 is 14 amino acids. The germline CDR1 and CDR2 sequences are SNHLY and FYNNEI. CDR3 protein: CASSEQGGGNTIYF. The CDR3 region has the DNA TGTGCCAGCAGTGAACAGGGCGGTGGAAACACCATATATTTT.

This chain connects TRBV2 to TRBJ1-6; TRBD1 matches at 8 bases. Losses at the gene ends were 7 bases for V and 6 bases for J; bases not matched to a gene: 8. CDR1 and CDR2 from the germline V gene are SNHLY and FYNNEI. The CDR3 sequence is 15 residues long. The CDR3 nucleotides are TGTGCCAGCACCCTAGGACAGGGTTTTAATTCACCCCTCCACTTT. It encodes CASTLGQGFNSPLHF. Variable domain in full (rest from reference TRBV2 and TRBJ1-6): EPEVTQTPSHQVTQMGQEVILRCVPISNHLYFYWYRQILGQKVEFLVSFYNNEISEKSEIFDDQFSVERPDGSNFTLKIRSTKLEDSAMYFCASTLGQGFNSPLHFGNGTRLTVT.

This chain uses TRBV6-2 or TRBV6-3 with TRBJ2-1; 11 bases line up with TRBD2. Germline trimming cut 5 bases from V and 7 bases from J; bases unmatched to any gene: 16. The CDR3 loop spans 18 amino acids. The V gene's germline CDR1 is MNHEY and CDR2 SVGEGT. CDR3 amino acids: CASSPLVVAGGFANEQFF. In DNA form, the CDR3 reads TGTGCCAGCAGTCCACTCGTGGTAGCGGGAGGGTTTGCGAATGAGCAGTTCTTC.